These 5 T cell receptor beta chains came from one sample sequenced in a study of T cell changes during pregnancy in multiple sclerosis. The assay was immunoSEQ multiplex PCR, and TCRdb's table has in-frame clones only and misses some. In the table there are about 74,000 clones, 80% to 95% of which are singletons. Sample: peripheral blood, taken after pregnancy. Receptors were obtained from a female donor in good health, enrolled as a control in a pregnancy study.

The rearrangement links TRBV5-4 to TRBJ2-5; 7 positions match TRBD2. The CDR3 runs to 16 residues. V dropped 4 bases and J dropped 2; count of bases not matched to a gene: 11. Germline CDR1 and CDR2: SGHNT and YYREEE (reference sequence). CDR3 region: CASSLPQRGLQETQYF. The CDR3 bases are TGTGCCAGCAGCCTTCCCCAGCGGGGCCTGCAAGAGACCCAGTACTTC.

J is TRBJ1-5 and V is TRBV28; tentative D call: TRBD1 (5 bases). The CDR3 consists of 16 residues. V lost 7 bases and J 0 bases, leaving 16 bases between the germline ends. Looked up from germline, CDR1 is MDHEN and CDR2 is SYDVKM. Here the CDR3 reads CASNPGRAYSNQPQHF. The CDR3 nucleotides are TGTGCCAGCAACCCGGGCAGGGCTTATAGCAATCAGCCCCAGCATTTT.

CDR3 nucleotides: TGTGCCAGCACCAGAAGCGGGGTCACAGATACGCAGTATTTT. The encoded protein is CASTRSGVTDTQYF. V usage is TRBV28 and J usage is TRBJ2-3; 7 positions match TRBD2. V gave up 7 bases and J gave up 2 bases; unmatched junction bases: 6. In germline, CDR1 is MDHEN, CDR2 SYDVKM. The length of the CDR3 is 14 residues.

The CDR3 region has the DNA TGCGCCAGCAGCCAATGGTGGCTAGGTGACAATGAGCAGTTCTTC. This encodes CASSQWWLGDNEQFF. This chain joins TRBV4-1 and TRBJ2-1; D is uncertain. CDR3 size: 15 residues. V dropped 2 bases and J dropped 5 bases, with 13 bases sitting between them. The germline V gene has CDR1 MGHRA and CDR2 YSYEKL.

This clone turned up a few times. This chain uses TRBV28 with TRBJ1-2, with 10 bases that match TRBD1. The CDR3 has 16 residues. The ends lost 3 bases at V and 4 bases at J; junction bases unmatched: 8. Germline values: CDR1 MDHEN, CDR2 SYDVKM. The CDR3: CASSFPGTGARYGYTF. The CDR3 DNA sequence: TGTGCCAGCAGTTTCCCCGGGACAGGGGCGCGCTATGGCTACACCTTC.